The 22 T cell receptor beta chains reported below all come from one sample, sequenced in a study of cytomegalovirus exposure and HLA in healthy donors. The PCR employed 60 Vbeta primers together with 13 Jbeta primers. The protocol was immunoSEQ multiplex PCR, while the TCRdb copy is restricted to in-frame clones and leaves out a portion. The repertoire holds 150,000 to 200,000 clones, around 85% seen once, with 9.3% in the top ten. The sequenced sample consisted of PBMCs. Source of these receptors: a man between 18 and 35 years old in good health and CMV-seropositive.

The chain has TRBV6-6 and TRBJ1-5, with TRBD1 matching over 7 bases. The ends lost 6 bases at V and 7 bases at J; junction bases unmatched: 6. CDR1 is MNHNY and CDR2 is SVGAGI in the germline V gene (reference sequence). The CDR3 loop spans 13 amino acids. The CDR3 sequence is CASSHRGLQPQHF. CDR3 bases: TGTGCCAGCAGCCACAGGGGTCTACAGCCCCAGCATTTT.

V is TRBV4-1 and J is TRBJ2-5; TRBD2 might be the D (7 bases). The J call may be mistaken, given a closer DNA end match to TRBJ2-7. The CDR3 has 15 amino acids. CDR1 MGHRA and CDR2 YSYEKL come from the germline V gene. The CDR3 DNA sequence: TGCGCCAGCAGCCAATTCCCCGGGGGGCAGGGCGAGCAGTACTTC. As protein: CASSQFPGGQGEQYF.

The chain couples TRBV5-1 to TRBJ2-7; 7 bases map to TRBD1. The CDR3 loop spans 14 amino acids. Germline CDR1 is SGHRS and CDR2 is YFSETQ. Losses at the gene ends were 3 bases for V and 2 bases for J; bases not matched to a gene: 5. The CDR3 here is CASSSPGTAYEQYF. Here the CDR3 DNA reads TGCGCCAGCAGCTCACCCGGGACAGCCTACGAGCAGTACTTC.

The gene calls are TRBV27 and TRBJ1-2; perhaps TRBD1 as D (6 bases). Trimming took off 1 base at V and 0 bases at J, with 18 bases between the two ends. CDR3 length: 18 residues. Germline V gene sequence: CDR1 MNHEY, CDR2 SMNVEV (reference sequence). The CDR3 DNA is TGTGCCAGCAGTTTATGGCCTCCCGGGACACCTACTAACTATGGCTACACCTTC. Encoded protein: CASSLWPPGTPTNYGYTF.

This clone appeared a single time. The CDR3 region is CASSLGQNYGYTF. CDR3 coding DNA: TGTGCCAGCAGTTTAGGACAGAACTATGGCTACACCTTC. The chain carries TRBV28 and TRBJ1-2, with D perhaps TRBD1 (6 bases). The V gene's germline CDR1 is MDHEN and CDR2 SYDVKM. This CDR3 contains 13 residues. The V end lost 2 bases, the J end lost 2 bases, and 6 bases lay between the germline ends.

This chain joins TRBV2 and TRBJ1-2; D possibly corresponds to TRBD1 (5 bases). Germline-derived CDR1 and CDR2 are SNHLY and FYNNEI. CDR3 length: 14 residues. Deletions cut 4 bases from V and 4 bases from J, with 13 bases between. This CDR3 is CASSGLGVTYGYTF. CDR3 DNA: TGTGCCAGCAGTGGGTTAGGGGTTACCTATGGCTACACCTTC.

The rearrangement links TRBV4-1 to TRBJ1-4; a weak D match, TRBD1 (5 bases). Germline V gene lookup returns CDR1 MGHRA and CDR2 YSYEKL. The CDR3 is 15 residues long. V was pared by 1 base and J by 3 bases, with 9 bases between. In DNA form, the CDR3 reads TGCGCCAGCAGCCAAGTGGGGGGGGCTAATGAAAAACTGTTTTTT. As protein: CASSQVGGANEKLFF.

This clone was observed once. J is TRBJ2-1 and V is TRBV10-2; D is unclear. The V gene's germline CDR1 is WSHSY and CDR2 SAAADI. Trimming cost V 2 bases and J 12 bases, with 8 bases left between them. The CDR3 spans 11 residues. The CDR3 DNA is TGCGCCAGCAGTGAGGTTCGCGGGCAGTTCTTC. Translated, it gives CASSEVRGQFF.

The chain carries TRBV30 and TRBJ1-4; 9 bases line up with TRBD1. In germline, CDR1 is GTSNPN, CDR2 SVGIG (reference sequence). This CDR3 is built from 16 residues. V lost 7 bases and J lost 0; bases outside the gene matches: 9. The DNA of the CDR3 is TGTGCCTTCGGGACAGGGAAAATAGCAACTAATGAAAAACTGTTTTTT. Residues: CAFGTGKIATNEKLFF.

The genes are TRBV19 and TRBJ2-3; 13 nucleotides match TRBD2. The junction had 4 bases not matched to a gene; V was cut back by 5 bases and J by 5 bases. This CDR3 comprises 15 residues. Per the germline V gene, CDR1 is LNHDA and CDR2 is SQIVND (reference sequence). The CDR3 bases are TGTGCCAGTAGTGGGACTAGCGGGGTCCTAGATACGCAGTATTTT. It encodes CASSGTSGVLDTQYF.

The V gene is TRBV6-6, the J gene TRBJ2-7, with a tentative D call TRBD2 (7 bases). This CDR3 has 14 residues. The V gene lost 6 bases and the J gene lost 6 bases, with 18 bases spanning the gap. The germline gives CDR1 MNHNY, CDR2 SVGAGI (reference sequence). The DNA of the CDR3 is TGTGCCAGCAGCTATGGGGGGGCAGGAGGCGAGCAGTACTTC. Its translation is CASSYGGAGGEQYF.

The chain uses TRBV5-1 and TRBJ2-1, with 7 bases identical to TRBD2. Germline-derived CDR1 and CDR2 are SGHRS and YFSETQ. There are 13 residues in the CDR3. V shed 5 bases, J shed 8 bases, and the junction held 7 bases outside the gene matches. CDR3 bases: TGCGCCAGCAGAACGGGGGGTTCGGATGAGCAGTTCTTC. Translating gives CASRTGGSDEQFF.

The J gene is TRBJ2-3, the V gene TRBV9, with 11 bases lining up with TRBD2. J gave up 2 bases and V 4 bases, and 3 bases lay outside the gene matches. Germline V lookup: CDR1 SGDLS, CDR2 YYNGEE. The CDR3 is 15 residues long. The CDR3 region has the DNA TGTGCCAGCAGCCCTAGCGGGGGGTACACAGATACGCAGTATTTT. This gives the protein CASSPSGGYTDTQYF.

The CDR3 region is CASSREEEAFF. The CDR3, as DNA: TGTGCCAGCTCCCGTGAGGAAGAAGCTTTCTTT. This sequence joins TRBV7-9 and TRBJ1-1; D not certain. The V gene's germline CDR1 is SEHNR and CDR2 FQNEAQ (reference sequence). V lost 8 bases and J lost 8, with 12 bases in between. The CDR3 covers 11 residues.

This clone was recorded once. The chain uses TRBV4-3 and TRBJ2-1, with 7 bases identical to TRBD2. J lost 1 base, V lost 1 base, and 7 bases had no gene match. Germline CDR1 reads LGHNA; CDR2 reads YSLEER. The CDR3 length is 17 residues. The CDR3 bases are TGCGCCAGCAGCCAAGTCCCAGCGGGGACGTCCTACAATGAGCAGTTCTTC. This codes for CASSQVPAGTSYNEQFF.

The chain joins TRBV9 to TRBJ1-1; D is undetermined. V lost 4 bases to trimming and J lost 0 bases, with 13 bases between them. CDR3 length: 15 residues. The germline gives CDR1 SGDLS, CDR2 YYNGEE. The CDR3 bases are TGTGCCAGCAGCCCTCTGGAGCGTGTGAACACTGAAGCTTTCTTT. Translated: CASSPLERVNTEAFF. Together with reference TRBV9 and TRBJ1-1, the CDR3 gives the full variable domain: DSGVTQTPKHLITATGQRVTLRCSPRSGDLSVYWYQQSLDQGLQFLIQYYNGEERAKGNILERFSAQQFPDLHSELNLSSLELGDSALYFCASSPLERVNTEAFFGQGTRLTVV.

The V and J genes are TRBV11-2 and TRBJ1-6; no clear D gene. The CDR3 totals 17 residues. CDR1 and CDR2 from the germline V gene are SGHAT and FQNNGV. Trimming removed 0 bases at V and 0 bases at J, with 9 bases between. CDR3 amino acids: CASSLDQSRSYNSPLHF. The DNA for the CDR3 is TGTGCCAGCAGCTTAGATCAGTCCCGCTCCTATAATTCACCCCTCCACTTT. The complete variable domain, with remaining parts taken from reference TRBV11-2 and TRBJ1-6, reads EAGVAQSPRYKIIEKRQSVAFWCNPISGHATLYWYQQILGQGPKLLIQFQNNGVVDDSQLPKDRFSAERLKGVDSTLKIQPAKLEDSAVYLCASSLDQSRSYNSPLHFGNGTRLTVT.

The chain is built from TRBV4-1 and TRBJ2-3; 12 bases fit TRBD2. Germline V gene data show CDR1 as MGHRA and CDR2 as YSYEKL. With V trimmed by 3 bases and J by 2 bases, 3 bases remained unmatched. The length of the CDR3 is 16 residues. The CDR3 loop is CASSHGLAGNTDTQYF. CDR3 coding DNA: TGCGCCAGCAGCCATGGACTAGCGGGGAACACAGATACGCAGTATTTT.

The sample holds a few counts of this clone. The gene calls are TRBV7-9 and TRBJ1-4; maybe TRBD1 (5 bases). Trimming left V 4 bases short and J 8 bases short, with 11 bases between. The CDR3 contains 13 residues. Germline CDR1 SEHNR, CDR2 FQNEAQ (reference sequence). The chain's CDR3 is CASSSRGDEKLFF. Here the CDR3 DNA reads TGTGCCAGCAGCTCGCGCGGGGACGAAAAACTGTTTTTT.

The CDR3 nucleotides read TGCGCCAGCAGCCAAGAAGCCAGGGGCGACTATCTGGGCGGCTACACCTTC. It is translated as CASSQEARGDYLGGYTF. The chain joins TRBV4-3 to TRBJ1-2, with D maybe TRBD1 (6 bases). The V end lost 0 bases, the J end lost 8 bases, and 22 bases lay between the germline ends. The CDR3 is 17 residues long. Germline CDR1 and CDR2: LGHNA and YSLEER.

The table lists this clone with a count of one. The chain couples TRBV29-1 to TRBJ1-1, with D unresolved. The CDR3 runs to 15 residues. V gave up 1 base and J gave up 4 bases, with 16 bases separating them. From germline, CDR1 is SQVTM and CDR2 ANQGSEA. As DNA, the CDR3 is TGCAGCGTTGAAGGGGTGGAGATCGACGTCACTGAAGCTTTCTTT. It is translated as CSVEGVEIDVTEAFF.

This clone was found a few times. The rearrangement uses TRBV6-4 and TRBJ2-2; the match to TRBD2 covers 9 bases. With 2 bases clipped from V and 7 bases from J, the junction kept 5 bases outside the gene matches. This CDR3 is 15 amino acids long. From germline, CDR1 is MRHNA and CDR2 SNTAGT. CDR3 nucleotide sequence: TGTGCCAGCAGTGACGGCGGGGGGGCCGGCGGGGAGCTGTTTTTT. Its translation is CASSDGGGAGGELFF.